The clone carrying this T cell receptor beta chain showed up just once. The sample is drawn from a study of blood T cell repertoires in COVID-19. Overall study: Researchers got acute and convalescent COVID-19 samples from the United States, Italy and Spain. PBMCs, B-cell-depleted T cells, or T cells provided the cDNA or gDNA that made up the material.

V gave up 8 bases and J gave up 0 bases; unmatched junction bases: 11. The CDR3 runs to 16 residues. Germline V gives CDR1 MNHNY, CDR2 SVGAGI (reference sequence). In the source study's methods: Scientists estimated how many nucleated cells there were by amplifying reference gene primers. Profiling relied on immunoSEQ multiplex PCR, and the TCRdb table lists in-frame clones only, not all of them. The DNA gave D and trimming, while V, J and clone size come from that table. The sample consists of roughly 380,000 clones, 85% of them appearing once. The receptor's source is a woman younger than 30 with acute or convalescent COVID-19. The chain uses TRBV6-6 and TRBJ2-7; TRBD1 matches at 9 bases. The source material was peripheral blood. CDR3 protein: CASLPGPQGASYEQYF. CDR3 coding DNA: TGTGCCAGCCTCCCAGGCCCACAGGGGGCCTCCTACGAGCAGTACTTC.